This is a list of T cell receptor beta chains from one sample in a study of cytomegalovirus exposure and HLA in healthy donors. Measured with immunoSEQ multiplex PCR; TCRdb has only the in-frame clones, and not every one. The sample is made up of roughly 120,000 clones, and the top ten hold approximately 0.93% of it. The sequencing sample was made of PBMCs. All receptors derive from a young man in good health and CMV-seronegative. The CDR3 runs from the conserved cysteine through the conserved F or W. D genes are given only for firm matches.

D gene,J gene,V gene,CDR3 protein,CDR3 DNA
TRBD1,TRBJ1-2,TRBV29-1,CSTGQGGGYTF,TGCAGCACCGGACAGGGAGGAGGCTACACCTTC
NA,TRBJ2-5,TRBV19,CASSITQGRKTQYF,TGTGCCAGTAGTATAACCCAGGGTCGGAAGACCCAGTACTTC
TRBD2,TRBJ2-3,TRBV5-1,CASSWGGLAGGATDTQYF,TGCGCCAGCAGCTGGGGAGGACTAGCGGGGGGGGCAACAGATACGCAGTATTTT
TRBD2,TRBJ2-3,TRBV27,CASSFPPGRGDTQYF,TGTGCCAGCAGTTTCCCGCCCGGGAGGGGAGATACGCAGTATTTT
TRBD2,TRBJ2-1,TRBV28,CASSLGGSSYNEQFF,TGTGCCAGCAGTTTAGGCGGGAGCTCCTACAATGAGCAGTTCTTC
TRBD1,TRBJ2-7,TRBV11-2,CASDQDRGYEQYF,TGTGCCAGCGACCAGGACAGGGGATACGAGCAGTACTTC
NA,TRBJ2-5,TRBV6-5,CASRTGRLKWETQYF,TGTGCCAGCCGTACAGGTCGATTAAAGTGGGAGACCCAGTACTTC
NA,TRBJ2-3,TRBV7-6,CASSLAAQANTQYF,TGTGCCAGCAGCTTAGCGGCACAGGCTAATACGCAGTATTTT
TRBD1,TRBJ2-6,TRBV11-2,CASSLEGTAAGANVLTF,TGTGCCAGCAGCTTAGAAGGGACAGCGGCTGGGGCCAACGTCCTGACTTTC
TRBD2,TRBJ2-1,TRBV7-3,CASSRRTSGGAPHEQFF,TGTGCCAGCAGCCGGCGGACTAGCGGGGGGGCCCCCCATGAGCAGTTCTTC
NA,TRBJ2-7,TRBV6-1,CASYRQESYEQYF,TGTGCCAGCTACCGACAGGAATCCTACGAGCAGTACTTC
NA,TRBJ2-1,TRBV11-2,CASRYTSFSYNEQFF,TGTGCCAGCAGATATACTAGTTTTAGCTACAATGAGCAGTTCTTC
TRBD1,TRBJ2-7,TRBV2,CASREAGTGVNEQYF,TGTGCCAGCAGGGAAGCCGGGACAGGGGTCAATGAGCAGTACTTC
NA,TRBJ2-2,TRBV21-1,CASTSGVRDRVTGELFF,TGTGCCAGCACCTCTGGGGTCCGGGACAGGGTTACCGGGGAGCTGTTTTTT
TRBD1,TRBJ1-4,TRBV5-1,CASSPLTGKVEKLFF,TGCGCCAGCAGCCCCTTGACAGGGAAAGTGGAAAAACTGTTTTTT
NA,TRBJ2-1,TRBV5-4,CASSERSTSYNEQFF,TGTGCCAGCAGTGAGCGGAGTACCTCCTACAATGAGCAGTTCTTC
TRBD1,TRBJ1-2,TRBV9,CASSGGWGTGEGYTF,TGTGCCAGCAGCGGCGGGTGGGGGACAGGGGAAGGCTACACCTTC
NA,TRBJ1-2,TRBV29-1,CSVSTNYGYTF,TGCAGCGTTTCTACTAACTATGGCTACACCTTC
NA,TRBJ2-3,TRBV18,CASSHTDTQYF,TGTGCCAGCTCCCACACAGATACGCAGTATTTT
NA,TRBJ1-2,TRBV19,CASRAEGVNGYTF,TGTGCCAGCCGAGCCGAGGGGGTGAATGGCTACACCTTC
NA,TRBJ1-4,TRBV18,CASSPLVGQGSEKLFF,TGTGCCAGCTCACCCCTTGTCGGGCAGGGGAGTGAAAAACTGTTTTTT
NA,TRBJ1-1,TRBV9,CASSVGGRSNTEAFF,TGTGCCAGCAGCGTGGGGGGGCGATCGAACACTGAAGCTTTCTTT
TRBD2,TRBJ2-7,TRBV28,CASSPGTRLYEQYF,TGTGCCAGCAGTCCCGGGACTAGACTTTACGAGCAGTACTTC
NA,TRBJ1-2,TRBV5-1,CASSFGLQPTFYGYTF,TGCGCCAGCAGCTTCGGTCTGCAGCCGACTTTCTATGGCTACACCTTC
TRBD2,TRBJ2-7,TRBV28,CASSLFVGWSGRGEVYEQYF,TGTGCCAGCAGTTTATTTGTTGGTTGGTCCGGCCGGGGGGAGGTCTACGAGCAGTACTTC
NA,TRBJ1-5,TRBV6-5,CASSSSLGGPQHF,TGTGCCAGCAGTTCGTCCTTGGGGGGGCCCCAGCATTTT
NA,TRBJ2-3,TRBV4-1,CASSQDRLGRSTDTQYF,TGCGCCAGCAGCCAAGATCGTCTGGGGAGGAGCACAGATACGCAGTATTTT
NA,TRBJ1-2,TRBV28,CASSLPPGYYGYTF,TGTGCCAGCAGTTTGCCCCCGGGATACTATGGCTACACCTTC
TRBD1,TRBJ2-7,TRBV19,CASSPGQALRQYF,TGTGCCAGTAGCCCGGGACAGGCGTTGCGGCAGTACTTC
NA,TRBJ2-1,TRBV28,CASSLSGFYNEQFF,TGTGCCAGCAGTTTAAGCGGCTTTTACAATGAGCAGTTCTTC
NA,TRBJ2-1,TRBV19,CASSEAVRPYNEQFF,TGTGCCAGTAGTGAGGCAGTACGACCGTACAATGAGCAGTTCTTC
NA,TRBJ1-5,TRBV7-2,CASSRSGGNQPQHF,TGTGCCAGCAGCAGGAGTGGTGGCAATCAGCCCCAGCATTTT
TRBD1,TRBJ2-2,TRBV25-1,CASSIPGQLTGELFF,TGTGCCAGCAGCATACCGGGACAGCTCACCGGGGAGCTGTTTTTT
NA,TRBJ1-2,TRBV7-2,CASSPGLQNYGYTF,TGTGCCAGCAGCCCGGGACTGCAAAACTATGGCTACACCTTC
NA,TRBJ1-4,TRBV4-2,CASSPFAGGTGDEKLFF,TGTGCCAGCAGCCCTTTTGCGGGGGGGACGGGTGATGAAAAACTGTTTTTT
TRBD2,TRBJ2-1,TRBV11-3,CASSLVIWGRAIYNEQFF,TGTGCCAGCAGCTTAGTAATATGGGGGAGGGCCATCTACAATGAGCAGTTCTTC
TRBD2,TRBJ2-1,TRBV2,CASSGIAGGRNEQFF,TGTGCCAGCAGTGGAATAGCGGGAGGGCGCAATGAGCAGTTCTTC
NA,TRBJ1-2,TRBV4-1,CASSQPFRERIYGYTF,TGCGCCAGCAGCCAACCTTTCCGGGAAAGGATCTATGGCTACACCTTC
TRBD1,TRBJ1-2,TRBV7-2,CASSPRGRRGYTF,TGTGCCAGCAGCCCCAGGGGGCGGCGTGGCTACACCTTC
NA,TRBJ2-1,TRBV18,CASSPPGAGSLFF,TGTGCCAGCTCACCACCGGGGGCAGGTAGTCTGTTCTTC
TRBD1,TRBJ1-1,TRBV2,CASSLTGGHTEAFF,TGTGCCAGCAGTTTAACAGGGGGCCACACTGAAGCTTTCTTT
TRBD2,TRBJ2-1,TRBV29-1,CSVPGLADYNEQFF,TGCAGCGTCCCCGGACTAGCGGACTACAATGAGCAGTTCTTC
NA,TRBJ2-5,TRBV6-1,CASSDPGLAQETQYF,TGTGCCAGCAGTGACCCGGGACTCGCTCAAGAGACCCAGTACTTC